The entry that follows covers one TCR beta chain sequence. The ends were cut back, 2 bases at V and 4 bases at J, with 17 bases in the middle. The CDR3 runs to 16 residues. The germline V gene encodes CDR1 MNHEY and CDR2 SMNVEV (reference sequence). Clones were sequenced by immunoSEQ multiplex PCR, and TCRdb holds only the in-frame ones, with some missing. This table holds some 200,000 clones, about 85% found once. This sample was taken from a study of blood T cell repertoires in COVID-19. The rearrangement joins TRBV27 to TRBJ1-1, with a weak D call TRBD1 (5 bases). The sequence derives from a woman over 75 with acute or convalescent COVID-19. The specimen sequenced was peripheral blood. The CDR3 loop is CASSLDRGGGPTEAFF. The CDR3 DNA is TGTGCCAGCAGTTTAGACCGGGGGGGAGGTCCCACTGAAGCTTTCTTT.